The clone carrying this TCR beta chain showed up just once. Participants' own reports of clinical history determined their cohort assignment. Donors of Cohort 3 who recovered were those that had two negative PCRs, clearance, or symptom resolution. The assay was immunoSEQ multiplex PCR, and TCRdb's table has in-frame clones only and misses some. Here the sample spans about 160,000 clones, 80% being singletons. This sample was taken from a study of blood T cell repertoires in COVID-19. For the study at large: COVID-19 samples from acute and convalescent phases originated in the United States, Italy and Spain. Nucleic acid was either cDNA or gDNA, and it came from T cells, B-cell-depleted T cells, or PBMCs.

The length of the CDR3 is 13 residues. The germline V gene encodes CDR1 LNHDA and CDR2 SQIVND (reference sequence). Trimming removed 4 bases at V and 6 bases at J, with 13 bases between. This receptor was taken from an older woman who had recovered from COVID-19. Material for sequencing was PBMCs or T cells enriched from blood (not recorded which). J is TRBJ2-7 and V is TRBV19; TRBD2 might be the D (5 bases). This CDR3 is CASSTGFLGEQYF. Written as DNA, the CDR3 is TGTGCCAGTAGTACGGGATTCCTCGGCGAGCAGTACTTC.